One and the same sample provided the 26 T cell receptor beta chains below, sequenced in a study of T-cell reconstitution after alpha-beta-depleted transplantation in children (dated by TCRdb to about 2016). The library was prepared using PCR. Instrument on record: Illumina HiSeq 2500. To normalize quantification of the TCRbeta repertoire, the TCR libraries were built with molecular barcoding that relied on unique molecular identifiers. The public sequencing data were trimmed at Q25 with fastp and processed into clonotypes with MiXCR by TCRdb, which kept only in-frame beta chains. Entries that share a CDR3 protein sequence are merged under the most common genes and DNA. This sample is represented by about 360,000 distinct CDR3 sequences; more than 10% of them were singletons. The top ten clones comprise over 3.5% of the sample. Sequenced material: PBMCs, taken from the stem cell graft. All receptors derive from a human donor who donated a stem cell graft to a child with Fanconi anemia.

This chain links TRBV7-2 with TRBJ1-5; 9 nucleotides line up with TRBD1. The CDR3 has 14 amino acids. Germline trimming cut 5 bases from V and 6 bases from J; bases unmatched to any gene: 5. CDR1 and CDR2 from the germline V gene are SGHTA and FQGNSA. In nucleotides, the CDR3 is TGTGCCAGCAGCCTAACAGGGGGCCCTCAGCCCCAGCATTTT. Its translation: CASSLTGGPQPQHF.

This clonotype has ten or more counts. The genes are TRBV7-9 and TRBJ2-7; TRBD1 matches 8 bases. The CDR3 extends over 14 amino acids. Trimming took 11 bases from V and 5 from J; bases not matched to a gene: 14. CDR1 is SEHNR, CDR2 FQNEAQ, per germline (reference sequence). CDR3 bases: TGTGCCTCCTATGGACAGGGAGTGTCGGACGAGCAGTACTTC. Translating it yields CASYGQGVSDEQYF.

This clonotype was seen repeatedly, ten times or more. The rearrangement uses TRBV12-3 or TRBV12-4 and TRBJ1-6; perhaps TRBD1 as D (6 bases). The CDR3 loop spans 15 amino acids. The V end lost 8 bases, the J end lost 13 bases, and 24 bases lay between the germline ends. CDR3: CASSKGDNNRRPLHF. CDR3 in DNA: TGTGCCAGCTCTAAGGGGGATAACAATCGGAGGCCCCTCCACTTT.

CDR3 in amino acids: CSVGELLVGETQYF. As DNA, the CDR3 is TGCAGCGTTGGGGAATTACTGGTGGGAGAGACCCAGTACTTC. The chain employs TRBV29-1 and TRBJ2-5; no definite D call. The CDR3 consists of 14 residues. V gave up 4 bases and J gave up 4 bases, with 16 bases separating them. Germline CDR1 is SQVTM and CDR2 is ANQGSEA.

This clonotype was seen ten or more times. This chain connects TRBV5-6 to TRBJ2-2; D possibly corresponds to TRBD2 (5 bases). Trimming cost V 4 bases and J 7 bases, with 8 bases left between them. CDR1 is SGHDT, CDR2 YYEEEE, per germline. The CDR3 length is 12 residues. This chain's CDR3 is CASSHGNGELFF. The CDR3 nucleotides read TGTGCCAGCAGCCACGGGAACGGGGAGCTGTTTTTT.

This clonotype was observed many times. V usage is TRBV9 and J usage is TRBJ1-2, with a weak D call TRBD1 (5 bases). The CDR3 consists of 14 residues. The V end was cut by 0 bases, the J end by 5 bases, with 11 bases between. CDR1 is SGDLS and CDR2 is YYNGEE in the germline V gene. The CDR3 coding sequence is TGTGCCAGCAGCGTAGGGGGCAAGGGGTATGGCTACACCTTC. Translating it yields CASSVGGKGYGYTF.

This clonotype has only a few counts. This rearrangement joins TRBV13 to TRBJ2-5; tentatively, D is TRBD2 (5 bases). CDR3 length equals 14 residues. Trimming pared 1 base from V and 5 bases from J, leaving 11 bases between. The V gene's germline CDR1 is PRHDT and CDR2 FYEKMQ (reference sequence). The CDR3 DNA sequence: TGTGCCAGCAGCTTAGAGGGAGAACGGGAGACCCAGTACTTC. Its translation is CASSLEGERETQYF. The full variable domain, with the rest looked up from reference TRBV13 and TRBJ2-5, is AAGVIQSPRHLIKEKRETATLKCYPIPRHDTVYWYQQGPGQDPQFLISFYEKMQSDKGSIPDRFSAQQFSDYHSELNMSSLELGDSALYFCASSLEGERETQYFGPGTRLLVL.

The chain links TRBV20-1 to TRBJ2-7, with a tentative D call TRBD1 (7 bases). Per germline, CDR1 DFQATT and CDR2 SNEGSKA (reference sequence). The CDR3 extends over 14 amino acids. V lost 5 bases and J lost 2, with 16 bases in between. CDR3 protein: CSARGTVSTYEQYF. CDR3 nucleotide sequence: TGCAGTGCTCGGGGGACAGTTTCCACCTACGAGCAGTACTTC.

Many counts were recorded for this clonotype. This chain links TRBV5-1 with TRBJ1-5, with D maybe TRBD1 (6 bases). Trimming took 2 bases from V and 3 from J, leaving 12 bases between them. In germline, CDR1 is SGHRS, CDR2 YFSETQ. CDR3 length equals 15 residues. DNA of the CDR3: TGCGCCAGCAGCTTTTCGGGGGCCCTCAATCAGCCCCAGCATTTT. This codes for CASSFSGALNQPQHF. The whole variable domain, remainder taken from reference TRBV5-1 and TRBJ1-5, is KAGVTQTPRYLIKTRGQQVTLSCSPISGHRSVSWYQQTPGQGLQFLFEYFSETQRNKGNFPGRFSGRQFSNSRSEMNVSTLELGDSALYLCASSFSGALNQPQHFGDGTRLSIL.

This clonotype was recorded a few times. This rearrangement joins TRBV27 to TRBJ1-2, with D possibly matching TRBD1 (5 bases). Germline V gene data show CDR1 as MNHEY and CDR2 as SMNVEV (reference sequence). The V end was cut by 5 bases, the J end by 7 bases, with 14 bases between. The CDR3 contains 13 residues. Here the CDR3 reads CASSDSGTVGYTF. Here the CDR3 DNA reads TGTGCCAGCAGTGATTCCGGGACGGTTGGCTACACCTTC.

This clonotype was seen only a few times. The rearrangement uses TRBV7-2 and TRBJ2-7; D tentatively fits TRBD1 or TRBD2 (6 bases each). CDR3 length equals 15 residues. Trimming pared 7 bases from V and 2 bases from J, leaving 18 bases between. Germline V lookup: CDR1 SGHTA, CDR2 FQGNSA. CDR3 residues: CASTWGRTEPYEQYF. CDR3 DNA sequence: TGTGCCAGCACCTGGGGGAGGACAGAACCCTACGAGCAGTACTTC.

This chain joins TRBV9 and TRBJ2-1, with D hard to call. Germline CDR1 and CDR2: SGDLS and YYNGEE. This CDR3 is 14 amino acids long. V lost 0 bases and J 5 bases, leaving 9 bases between the germline ends. The DNA for the CDR3 is TGTGCCAGCAGCGTAGAAGGAATAGACAATGAGCAGTTCTTC. Translated, it gives CASSVEGIDNEQFF.

V is TRBV5-1 and J is TRBJ2-3; 7 bases match TRBD2. Germline lookup yields CDR1 SGHRS and CDR2 YFSETQ. The CDR3 consists of 16 residues. With 0 bases clipped from V and 2 bases from J, the junction kept 6 bases outside the gene matches. CDR3 amino acids: CASSLEKAGSTDTQYF. Here the CDR3 DNA reads TGCGCCAGCAGCTTGGAGAAAGCGGGGTCCACAGATACGCAGTATTTT.

This clonotype was seen a handful of times. V usage is TRBV28 and J usage is TRBJ2-6, with 11 bases aligning to TRBD1. After removal of 3 bases from V and 2 bases from J, the junction contained 9 bases not matched to a gene. The CDR3 extends over 19 amino acids. CDR1 MDHEN and CDR2 SYDVKM come from the germline V gene. Here the CDR3 reads CASSFQGTGGVPGANVLTF. The CDR3 DNA is TGTGCCAGCAGTTTCCAGGGGACAGGGGGAGTCCCTGGGGCCAACGTCCTGACTTTC.

A note on this clonotype: Being one base from a much bigger clone, this may be a read error. The CDR3 carries no conserved terminal phenylalanine or tryptophan, so it likely arises from a read error. V is TRBV11-1 and J is TRBJ1-1; D unresolved. From germline, CDR1 is SGHAT and CDR2 FQDESV (reference sequence). This CDR3 spans 14 amino acids. Between the trimmed V and J ends, which lost 1 base and 4 bases, there was a span of 10 bases. CDR3 amino acids: CASSLETRGTEAFS. In DNA form, the CDR3 reads TGTGCCAGCAGCTTAGAAACCCGGGGCACTGAAGCTTTCTCT.

The sample holds a few counts of this clonotype. The chain uses TRBV5-4 and TRBJ1-1; D uncertain. The CDR3 totals 15 residues. V was shortened by 4 bases and J by 0 bases, with 13 bases between the two germline ends. Germline values: CDR1 SGHNT, CDR2 YYREEE (reference sequence). The DNA of the CDR3 is TGTGCCAGCAGCCCTGAAGGAGCTATGAACACTGAAGCTTTCTTT. Translating gives CASSPEGAMNTEAFF.

The rearrangement uses TRBV5-1 and TRBJ2-7; 11 bases are a match to TRBD1. The trim removed 0 bases at V and 5 bases at J, leaving 7 bases unmatched. Germline V CDR1 and CDR2: SGHRS, YFSETQ. The CDR3 consists of 16 residues. The CDR3 bases are TGCGCCAGCAGCTTGGGGACAGGGGGCCGGGGCCACGAGCAGTACTTC. Translation: CASSLGTGGRGHEQYF.

This chain links TRBV10-3 with TRBJ1-5, with D unresolved. Looked up from germline, CDR1 is ENHRY and CDR2 is SYGVKD. The CDR3 length is 14 residues. V gave up 1 base and J gave up 5 bases, with 9 bases separating them. The CDR3 protein is CAISEWGGDQPQHF. The CDR3 region has the DNA TGTGCCATCAGTGAGTGGGGTGGCGATCAGCCCCAGCATTTT.

The CDR3 DNA reads TGTGCCAGCAGCTTAGCGATCAAGGCCGGGGCAGACATTCAGTACTTC. This codes for CASSLAIKAGADIQYF. The chain couples TRBV7-9 to TRBJ2-4; D could derive from TRBD1 or TRBD2 (5 bases each). The CDR3 runs to 16 residues. Trimming cost V 0 bases and J 8 bases, with 17 bases left between them. CDR1 and CDR2 from the germline V gene are SEHNR and FQNEAQ (reference sequence).

The CDR3 nucleotides read TGCGCCAGCAGCGCCGGGACAGGCGGTTTACGGGTCTACGAGCAGTACTTC. Amino acid sequence: CASSAGTGGLRVYEQYF. The rearrangement links TRBV5-1 to TRBJ2-7; 8 bases map to TRBD1. CDR1 is SGHRS and CDR2 is YFSETQ in the germline V gene. The CDR3 is 17 residues long. V gave up 4 bases and J gave up 3 bases; unmatched junction bases: 15.

The chain has TRBV28 and TRBJ1-5; TRBD1 aligns across 9 bases. CDR3 length: 16 amino acids. Trimming at V came to 5 bases and at J to 0 bases, leaving 5 bases not matched to a gene. The germline gives CDR1 MDHEN, CDR2 SYDVKM. In DNA form, the CDR3 reads TGTGCCAGCAGTGCATGGACAGGGGTTAGCAATCAGCCCCAGCATTTT. Protein product: CASSAWTGVSNQPQHF.

This chain links TRBV24-1 with TRBJ2-2, with 7 bases lining up with TRBD1. V shed 4 bases, J shed 3 bases, and the junction held 4 bases outside the gene matches. The CDR3 totals 15 residues. Per the germline V gene, CDR1 is KGHDR and CDR2 is SFDVKD. CDR3 protein: CATSDRTGDTGELFF. Written as DNA, the CDR3 is TGTGCCACCAGTGACAGAACAGGGGACACCGGGGAGCTGTTTTTT.

This clonotype was counted a few times. V is TRBV12-3 or TRBV12-4 and J is TRBJ1-2, with a weak D call TRBD1 (5 bases). This CDR3 has 13 amino acids. V was shortened by 7 bases and J by 5 bases, with 14 bases between the two germline ends. CDR3 sequence: CASTLGVSYGYTF. As DNA, the CDR3 is TGTGCCAGCACTCTGGGGGTGTCTTATGGCTACACCTTC.

This clonotype has ten or more counts. This sequence joins TRBV10-3 and TRBJ2-5; TRBD1 matches 8 bases. This CDR3 has 16 residues. Germline V gene data show CDR1 as ENHRY and CDR2 as SYGVKD. J was trimmed by 5 bases and V by 0 bases; bases with no gene match: 8. CDR3 protein: CAISESGQGSGETQYF. CDR3 DNA sequence: TGTGCCATCAGTGAGTCAGGACAGGGAAGCGGTGAGACCCAGTACTTC.

This clonotype was observed at least ten times. This chain links TRBV5-1 with TRBJ2-2, with D perhaps matching TRBD2 (6 bases). The length of the CDR3 is 15 residues. Germline CDR1 and CDR2: SGHRS and YFSETQ. V lost 7 bases, J lost 4 bases, and 17 bases lay in between. As DNA, the CDR3 is TGCGCCAGCCACGACGGGGGACCTACCACCGGGGAGCTGTTTTTT. Amino acid sequence: CASHDGGPTTGELFF.

Only a few counts were recorded for this clonotype. The genes are TRBV29-1 and TRBJ1-1, with TRBD1 as a possible D gene (5 bases). CDR3 size: 14 residues. Germline-derived CDR1 and CDR2 are SQVTM and ANQGSEA. The germline V and J ends were trimmed by 1 base and 6 bases, with 15 bases remaining between them. CDR3 DNA: TGCAGCGTTGAAGTTCAGGGTAGGGTTTCTGAAGCTTTCTTT. Translated, it gives CSVEVQGRVSEAFF.